A single sample is the source of the 15 T cell receptor beta chains below, sequenced in a study of blood T cell repertoires in COVID-19. Sequencing was performed with immunoSEQ multiplex PCR; in TCRdb, only in-frame clones are kept and a portion is missing. The repertoire holds 200,000 to 250,000 clones, approximately 84% seen once, with under 4.5% in the top ten. The sequencing sample was made of peripheral blood. The receptors shown here come from a man in his fifties with acute or convalescent COVID-19.

CDR3 amino acids: CASSLGTGPNYGYTF. In DNA, the CDR3 is TGTGCCAGCAGCTTAGGGACAGGTCCTAACTATGGCTACACCTTC. The rearrangement joins TRBV7-3 to TRBJ1-2; the match to TRBD1 covers 8 bases. The CDR3 is 15 amino acids. Per the germline V gene, CDR1 is SGHTA and CDR2 is FQGTGA. J was trimmed by 0 bases and V by 2 bases; bases with no gene match: 2. The entire variable domain, with the rest obtained from reference TRBV7-3 and TRBJ1-2, is as follows: GAGVSQTPSNKVTEKGKYVELRCDPISGHTALYWYRQSLGQGPEFLIYFQGTGAADDSGLPNDRFFAVRPEGSVSTLKIQRTERGDSAVYLCASSLGTGPNYGYTFGSGTRLTVV.

V is TRBV9 and J is TRBJ1-4; perhaps TRBD1 as D (6 bases). V lost 4 bases and J lost 0, with 16 bases in between. Germline values: CDR1 SGDLS, CDR2 YYNGEE. The CDR3 length is 17 residues. CDR3 in amino acids: CASSSGRGRATNEKLFF. The CDR3 DNA reads TGTGCCAGCAGCTCAGGCAGGGGTAGGGCAACTAATGAAAAACTGTTTTTT.

V usage is TRBV29-1 and J usage is TRBJ2-7, with 9 positions matching TRBD1. Losses at the gene ends were 3 bases for V and 1 base for J; bases not matched to a gene: 10. This CDR3 has 16 residues. Per germline, CDR1 SQVTM and CDR2 ANQGSEA. DNA of the CDR3: TGCAGCGTTGATCTAGGAGGACAGGGGACTTCCTACGAGCAGTACTTC. Translating it yields CSVDLGGQGTSYEQYF.

This clone was recorded a few times. DNA for the CDR3: TGTGCCAGCAGCCTTAGCTCCTACGAGCAGTACTTC. Amino acid sequence: CASSLSSYEQYF. J is TRBJ2-7 and V is TRBV4-2, with unresolved D. This CDR3 has 12 amino acids. V shed 4 bases and J shed 0 bases, with 4 bases lying between them. Germline values: CDR1 LGHNA, CDR2 YNFKEQ.

This clone was seen just once. This chain joins TRBV4-1 and TRBJ1-1; tentative D call: TRBD1 (5 bases). CDR3 length equals 15 residues. With 0 bases removed from V and 5 bases from J, the gap between germline ends came to 13 bases. The V gene's germline CDR1 is MGHRA and CDR2 YSYEKL. The CDR3 is CASSQDGAARTEAFF. In nucleotides, the CDR3 is TGCGCCAGCAGCCAAGATGGGGCAGCGAGAACTGAAGCTTTCTTT.

V and J are TRBV28 and TRBJ2-1; 10 bases are shared with TRBD2. CDR3 length equals 22 residues. The trim removed 0 bases at V and 0 bases at J, leaving 17 bases unmatched. The V gene's germline CDR1 is MDHEN and CDR2 SYDVKM. In DNA form, the CDR3 reads TGTGCCAGCAGTTTATGGGGAACGTCAGGGACTAGCGATATGAACTCCTACAATGAGCAGTTCTTC. This encodes CASSLWGTSGTSDMNSYNEQFF.

This sequence joins TRBV5-5 and TRBJ1-4; 7 bases are a match to TRBD1. Unmatched junction bases numbered 5, after V lost 0 bases and J lost 6 bases. CDR3 length equals 15 residues. The germline V gene encodes CDR1 SGHKS and CDR2 YYEKEE (reference sequence). The CDR3 region is CASSLAGTDDEKLFF. As DNA, the CDR3 is TGTGCCAGCAGCTTGGCCGGGACAGATGATGAAAAACTGTTTTTT.

The genes are TRBV5-5 and TRBJ1-1, with 9 bases that match TRBD1. Germline trimming cut 3 bases from V and 6 bases from J; bases unmatched to any gene: 6. The CDR3 consists of 14 residues. Germline-derived CDR1 and CDR2 are SGHKS and YYEKEE (reference sequence). The CDR3 DNA is TGTGCCAGCAGCTATCCGGGACAGGGAGCTGAAGCTTTCTTT. Encoded protein: CASSYPGQGAEAFF.

The gene calls are TRBV4-1 and TRBJ2-1; TRBD2 matches 7 bases. The CDR3 sequence is 15 residues long. After removal of 2 bases from V and 7 bases from J, the junction contained 8 bases not matched to a gene. CDR1 is MGHRA, CDR2 YSYEKL, per germline. The CDR3 sequence is CASSQTSDIRNEQFF. The CDR3 DNA reads as TGCGCCAGCAGCCAAACTAGCGATATTAGGAATGAGCAGTTCTTC.

J is TRBJ2-4 and V is TRBV3-1 (or the pseudogene TRBV3-2), with 11 bases lining up with TRBD1. The junction had 4 bases not matched to a gene; V was cut back by 0 bases and J by 6 bases. Germline V gene sequence: CDR1 LGHDT, CDR2 YNNKEL (reference sequence). CDR3 length equals 16 residues. The CDR3 DNA is TGTGCCAGCAGCCAAGAGGAGGGACAGGGGGTAAACATTCAGTACTTC. It specifies CASSQEEGQGVNIQYF.

This sequence joins TRBV2 and TRBJ2-3; TRBD2 is a possible D gene (5 bases). The CDR3 has 16 residues. The ends were cut back, 4 bases at V and 0 bases at J, with 14 bases in the middle. Germline assignment: CDR1 SNHLY and CDR2 FYNNEI. CDR3 in amino acids: CASSVWWERSTDTQYF. DNA of the CDR3: TGTGCCAGCAGTGTATGGTGGGAGAGAAGCACAGATACGCAGTATTTT.

This rearrangement joins TRBV4-1 to TRBJ1-1; no reliable D call. The CDR3 spans 16 residues. Germline V CDR1 and CDR2: MGHRA, YSYEKL. V gave up 1 base and J gave up 3 bases, with 15 bases separating them. CDR3 residues: CASSQAPAPRYTEAFF. For the CDR3, the DNA is TGCGCCAGCAGCCAAGCCCCGGCCCCTAGGTACACTGAAGCTTTCTTT.

The rearrangement uses TRBV9 and TRBJ1-3; D is unresolved. Trimming left V 0 bases short and J 0 bases short, with 10 bases between. The CDR3 extends over 16 amino acids. Germline V gives CDR1 SGDLS, CDR2 YYNGEE. The CDR3 spells CASSVERRSSGNTIYF. DNA of the CDR3: TGTGCCAGCAGCGTAGAGCGGAGGAGCTCTGGAAACACCATATATTTT.

The J gene is TRBJ1-4, the V gene TRBV11-2, with TRBD1 identical over 8 bases. After removal of 5 bases from V and 4 bases from J, the junction contained 3 bases not matched to a gene. The CDR3 length is 14 residues. Germline V gives CDR1 SGHAT, CDR2 FQNNGV. The CDR3 loop reads CASSLGQVNEKLFF. The CDR3 nucleotides are TGTGCCAGCAGCCTGGGACAGGTTAATGAAAAACTGTTTTTT.

The gene calls are TRBV6-1 and TRBJ2-7, with no clear D. The ends were cut back, 1 base at V and 7 bases at J, with 11 bases in the middle. The V gene's germline CDR1 is MNHNS and CDR2 SASEGT. CDR3 length: 13 residues. CDR3 DNA: TGTGCCAGCAGTGAAGGACCCCACGGGGAGCAGTACTTC. Translation: CASSEGPHGEQYF.